The clone carrying this T cell receptor beta chain was counted a few times. Its antigen is as yet unknown. Unique molecular identifiers were incorporated during preparation of the TCRbeta library. TCRdb re-called the PCR reads through MiXCR, storing one row per CDR3 protein. The sample includes under 850,000 distinct CDR3 sequences, approximately 14% of them seen just once. These data come from a study of T-cell reconstitution after alpha-beta-depleted transplantation in children. General study points: There were some patients whose high TCRbeta diversity at day 60 came from surviving recipient T cells and thymic progenitors. Reportedly, roughly two months post-transplant, alpha-beta T cells arose from several hundred expanded graft clones. Fresh T-cell production supplied most of the T-cell counts and diversity seen one year after transplant.

The CDR3 totals 17 residues. Material: PBMCs, obtained before TCRalphabeta/CD19-depleted stem cell transplant. The origin of this receptor is a girl aged 2-10 years with congenital amegakaryocytic thrombocytopenia, due to receive a stem cell transplant. V usage is TRBV21-1 and J usage is TRBJ1-1; TRBD1, the table's D call, lacks a check against the DNA. TRBV21-1 is a pseudogene segment. This chain's CDR3 is CASSQQRGAGWNTEAFF. CDR3 DNA sequence: TGTGCCAGCAGCCAACAAAGGGGGGCAGGTTGGAACACTGAAGCTTTCTTT.